This TCR beta chain came from a study of cytomegalovirus exposure and HLA in healthy donors (dated by TCRdb to about 2017). Background for the entire study: In an earlier analysis of several hundred of the donors, about 270 Gb of sequence data and 120 million or so unique TCR beta sequences from about 190 million T cells were reported. Alongside the repertoire data, information on donor age, sex, ethnicity and CMV serostatus was compiled. An early release that covered about 600 HLA-typed donors contained approximately 290 gigabases of sequencing data and some 87 million unique TCR sequences. To predict cytomegalovirus infection status, the study combined high-throughput TCR immunosequencing, statistical association of individual TCRs with disease status, and machine learning. To decide whether each TCR beta V gene segment behaved as functional or pseudogenic, an earlier analysis of over 500 of the donors relied on high-throughput TCR beta sequencing. Genome-wide SNP genotypes for about 60% of the 666 donors were used in a later genetic analysis, which treated that subset as a discovery cohort. Among the approximately 420 genotyped donors, about 83% belonged to the genetic ancestry cluster associated with self-reported Caucasian donors. To study patterns of TCR occurrence, a later analysis re-analyzed previously published TCR beta repertoires from 666 donors and added high-resolution HLA genotyping. Along with the roughly 670-subject first cohort, a separate validation cohort of approximately 110 different subjects was used. In the later analysis, no new phenotypic data were used to find candidate immune exposures; instead, reliance was placed on TCR beta sequences and their occurrence across donors. Class I and class II HLA loci were covered by the typing at four-digit resolution. The aim of the study was to test whether cataloging public T cell receptors could identify signatures of past pathogen exposure. Because of strong linkage in the cohort, roughly five DR-DQ haplotypes were treated as single units for association and clustering. The study used immunosequencing to profile the T cell repertoires of some 600 subjects and linked those repertoires to cytomegalovirus serostatus. On average, around 230,000 unique TCR beta nucleotide sequences were sequenced per donor among some 420 genotyped donors of the cohort, with roughly 19% of those sequences being non-productive. All discovery cohort repertoires had been generated using a single sequencing platform. Typing coverage varied by locus: about 620-630 donors for A, B, C, DRB1 and DQB1; 522 for DQA1; about 600 for DPA1; approximately 490 for DPB1.

Reading from cysteine to phenylalanine, the CDR3 counts 16 amino acids. Left in the record is the CDR3 DNA by itself, 48 bases read in frame from the first base. The germline V gene gives CDR1 as MGHRA and CDR2 as YSYEKL. From V the trimming removes 1 base and from J it removes 6 bases, while the gene matches leave 7 bases of the junction unaccounted for. Concerning this clone itself: It has no known antigen specificity. Base qualities are not recorded, but no much larger clone differs from it by a single base.

The cohort consisted of fewer than 700 healthy bone marrow donors. At the time of sampling, every cohort member was nominally healthy, though immune exposures that went unrecorded were likely present. The donor was CMV seropositive and belonged to the group of 250 to 300 seropositive cohort members. A peripheral blood sample was collected from each donor, and TCR beta sequencing was performed on peripheral blood mononuclear cells. The Qiagen DNeasy Blood Extraction Kit was used to extract genomic DNA from the blood cell samples. Overall study results and their limits: An association between a missense DCLRE1C variant and V-gene and J-gene trimming of TCR beta chains was found in a later genetic analysis and replicated in an independent cohort. In this cohort, only TCR beta chains were sequenced, and detectable features were limited by the absence of alpha or paired-chain data. The study gave a list of over 150 TCR beta chains associated with cytomegalovirus. HLA typing was unavailable for some donors at each locus, so association tests used only the typed subset. A cluster of highly shared sequence variants was judged likely to represent a technical artifact of the sequencing pipeline. The authors suggested that the approach could potentially be extended to other disease states and immunological phenotypes. In an earlier analysis of approximately 590 of the donors, most TCR beta V segments appeared in productive rearrangements about 87% or about 30% of the time, broadly matching IMGT annotations. When HLA alleles, especially DR and DQ, strongly co-occurred, TCR associations were difficult to assign to individual alleles. Most TCR sequences were seen in very few donors, while some public TCRs were found in many individuals. A further reported finding was that TCR beta sequences accurately predicted the HLA-A and HLA-B alleles for most subjects in the first cohort. Because counts were too low, some 17 rarely observed V segments, including chromosome 9 orphons, were excluded from the earlier analysis of fewer than 650 of the donors. In a later analysis, the rate of TCR association differed among HLA loci, with DRB1 alleles having the most associated TCRs and HLA-C alleles having the fewest. A later analysis found that HLA-associated TCR beta chains were more clonally expanded and had lower generation probabilities than equally common non-associated chains. In a later analysis, several top co-occurrence clusters were reported to appear linked to parvovirus B19, influenza, CMV and Epstein-Barr virus. In vitro tests confirmed that a few of the cytomegalovirus-associated TCR beta chains recognize cytomegalovirus antigens. In a later analysis, most CMV-associated TCR beta chains were found to appear HLA-restricted, with HLA associations seemingly driven largely by CMV exposure. The classifier was reported to diagnose cytomegalovirus status with high specificity and sensitivity in both the original cohort and the validation cohort. The only immune exposure information available for the cohort was CMV serostatus. Specific HLA alleles were associated with around 18,000 TCR beta sequences at a false discovery rate of 0.05 in a later analysis. Some IMGT-functional V segments, including TRBV6-2 and TRBV6-3, could not be distinguished by the 87-base-pair reads and were therefore excluded. According to a later genetic analysis, donors in an Asian-associated ancestry cluster had fewer N-insertions in productive TCRs than the approximately 690-donor mean. Linkage disequilibrium might explain the correlated functional status among segregating V segments, but an unknown experimental factor could not be ruled out. The presence/absence analyses assumed that sequencing depth was roughly uniform across donors, and that assumption may not be true.

Library construction relied on the immunoSEQ multiplex PCR assay. For the multiplex PCR, a mixture combining 60 forward primers for TCR Vbeta segments and 13 reverse primers for TCR Jbeta segments was used. The CDR3 region of rearranged TCR beta genes was amplified from genomic DNA with a multiplex PCR assay. The Illumina HiSeq System was used to sequence the amplified TCR beta libraries as 87-base-pair reads. The paper's processing steps were these. A later analysis tallied 80 million to 95 million unique TCR beta chains across the 650 to 750 repertoires, and about 12 million of those chains were shared by two or more donors. A nearest-neighbor algorithm error-corrected the raw reads and collapsed the reads into unique sequences, merging closely related sequences to remove PCR and sequencing errors. Alignment of CDR3 sequences to IMGT reference sequences was used to assign V, D and J gene segments. Each retained sequence needed at least a six-nucleotide match to both a V gene segment and a J gene segment. Rearrangements were called productive when the CDR3 lacked stop codons and stayed in frame with V and J; all others were non-productive. CDR3 was defined by IMGT convention, running from the second conserved V-encoded cysteine to the conserved J-encoded phenylalanine. The earlier analysis of some 600 of the donors excluded sequences that lacked an unambiguous match to a single V gene segment. In an earlier analysis of a few hundred of the donors, V segments were called functional above 56.7% productive rearrangements and were called segregating when the between-donor standard deviation exceeded 5%. To diagnose cytomegalovirus status from the catalog of TCR beta chain sequences, a statistical classification framework was built. A later analysis assigned V and J genes by comparing TCR nucleotide sequences with IMGT/GENE-DB human TR gene sequences. Using the TCRdist pipeline, a later analysis assigned CDR3 sequences along with most-parsimonious VDJ recombination scenarios. A later analysis defined each TCR beta chain by its CDR3 amino acid sequence plus V-gene family, and excluded reads lacking a unique V-gene family. A later analysis removed several hundred highly shared, low-generation-probability nucleotide sequences to deal with suspected cross-contamination and a sequencing artifact. In a later analysis, a clonal expansion index was calculated for each public chain from normalized within-repertoire ranks of inferred template counts. In a later analysis, generation probabilities were computed using a VDJ recombination model fitted to out-of-frame rearrangements, and the results were checked against IGoR. In a later analysis, hypergeometric tests were used to score TCR-TCR, TCR-HLA and TCR-CMV co-occurrence, with a repertoire-size bias correction applied to TCR pairs. A later analysis estimated false discovery rates by permuting HLA or CMV assignments 20 times. In a later analysis, co-occurring TCRs were grouped using DBSCAN, with TCRdist sequence similarity added in when clustering inside HLA-allele-positive subsets. Co-occurrence clustering excluded repertoires with fewer than 30,000 or more than 120,000 public chains, plus five with anomalous nucleotide sharing. Imported from immuneACCESS, the table was reduced by TCRdb to in-frame sequences with V and J called. These copies leave out some clones; in studies compared against another copy, an unresolved V gene accounts for under half, and the cause of the remainder is not known. The V and J calls and clone size are taken from that table; D and trimming were inferred from the DNA. The sample table contains more than 100,000 clones; only one count was recorded for approximately 78% of them. The top ten hold about 7.9% of the sample.

The sequence was collected from a woman aged 40 to 49 in good health and CMV-seropositive. The chain was built from TRBV4-1 and TRBJ1-4, with TRBD1 identical over 8 junction bases. The sample taken for sequencing was PBMCs. The bases read TGCGCCAGCAGCCAAGTTAGACAGGGGTTAGATGAAAAACTGTTTTTT. It translates as CASSQVRQGLDEKLFF.